This section outlines one TCR beta chain sequence together with its context. The assay was immunoSEQ multiplex PCR, and TCRdb's table has in-frame clones only and misses some. The sample contains roughly 4,400 clones, around four fifths of which appear only once. CDR1 is SQVTM and CDR2 is ANQGSEA in the germline V gene. The CDR3 spans 18 residues. J was trimmed by 1 base and V by 4 bases; bases with no gene match: 11. The sample originates from a study of T cell repertoires in ileal Crohn's disease. Stated time point: neoterminal ileum biopsy at postoperative endoscopy, about 6 months after surgery. The sample consisted of ileal tissue. This TCR was recovered from an adult with Crohn's disease. J is TRBJ2-1 and V is TRBV29-1; 12 bases align to TRBD1. The CDR3 region has the DNA TGCAGCGTTGTTCCGGGACAGGGGGCATTTGGGTCCTACAATGAGCAGTTCTTC. Translated, it gives CSVVPGQGAFGSYNEQFF.